This entry lists 13 T cell receptor beta chains sequenced from one sample in a study of prognosis after radiotherapy for stage I lung cancer. Two rounds of multiplex PCR amplified TCR beta CDR3 from genomic DNA. The use of primers specific to each TRBV and TRBJ gene characterized first-round PCR. TCRdb redid the calling of the multiplex PCR reads with MiXCR, one entry per CDR3 protein. The table shows 20,000 to 30,000 distinct CDR3 sequences, with approximately 40% occurring only once. The input for sequencing was PBMCs, taken before or after stereotactic body radiation therapy (not recorded which). The source of these receptors is a donor at least 50 years old with non-small cell lung cancer.

This clonotype has just one count. The conserved closing phenylalanine or tryptophan is absent in this CDR3, likely reflecting a read error. The CDR3 bases are TGTGCCAGCAGCTCACCAGTACTAGCGGGAGATACGCAGTATTCT. Translation gives CASSSPVLAGDTQYS. The rearrangement joins TRBV11-3 to TRBJ2-3; 9 positions match TRBD2. Germline values: CDR1 SGHNT, CDR2 YENEEA. The V segment lost 4 bases and the J segment 5 bases; nucleotides outside the gene matches: 7. The CDR3 loop spans 15 amino acids.

This clonotype was recorded many times. Here the CDR3 reads CASSFLALSGETQYF. In DNA form, the CDR3 reads TGCGCCAGCAGCTTTCTAGCGCTCTCGGGAGAGACCCAGTACTTC. The chain is built from TRBV5-1 and TRBJ2-5; TRBD2 is a possible D gene (6 bases). The CDR3 spans 15 residues. Germline values: CDR1 SGHRS, CDR2 YFSETQ. Trimming took 2 bases from V and 4 from J, leaving 15 bases between them.

This clonotype was seen many times. The CDR3 is CASRETGIAQFF. The CDR3 coding sequence is TGTGCCAGCAGGGAAACGGGGATAGCGCAGTTCTTC. The rearrangement joins TRBV2 to TRBJ2-1, with D possibly matching TRBD2 (5 bases). The CDR3 totals 12 residues. The V end was cut by 6 bases, the J end by 12 bases, with 15 bases between. Germline V gene data show CDR1 as SNHLY and CDR2 as FYNNEI.

With respect to this clonotype: A far larger clone is only one base removed, so a read error is likely. The rearrangement joins TRBV5-1 to TRBJ2-1, with D perhaps TRBD1 (5 bases). Germline V gene lookup returns CDR1 SGHRS and CDR2 YFSETQ. Trimming stripped 2 bases from V and 10 bases from J, with 19 bases between. The CDR3 runs to 15 residues. The CDR3 protein is CASSLAQGSSYEQFF. For the CDR3, the DNA is TGCGCCAGCAGCTTAGCGCAGGGCAGCTCCTACGAGCAGTTCTTC.

At least ten counts were recorded for this clonotype. This chain joins TRBV20-1 and TRBJ2-3, with TRBD2 as a possible D gene (6 bases). This CDR3 contains 13 residues. V lost 3 bases and J 2 bases, leaving 9 bases between the germline ends. Germline CDR1 is DFQATT and CDR2 is SNEGSKA (reference sequence). In DNA, the CDR3 is TGCAGTGCTAGGTCTAGCGCCACAGATACGCAGTATTTT. The encoded protein is CSARSSATDTQYF.

This clonotype appeared once. The V and J genes are TRBV19 and TRBJ1-2; unclear D gene. Trimming removed 3 bases at V and 8 bases at J, with 22 bases between. This CDR3 is built from 16 residues. Germline loops: CDR1 LNHDA, CDR2 SQIVND (reference sequence). CDR3: CASSIWLNSPVSGYTF. The CDR3 DNA follows: TGTGCCAGTAGTATTTGGCTGAATTCGCCAGTTTCAGGCTACACCTTC.

This clonotype was found many times. CDR3 nucleotide sequence: TGCAGCGTCACAGGCTCACTAGCGCTCAATGAGCAGTTCTTC. Its protein product is CSVTGSLALNEQFF. The genes are TRBV29-1 and TRBJ2-1, with TRBD2 identical over 7 bases. Germline trimming cut 6 bases from V and 6 bases from J; bases unmatched to any gene: 11. CDR3 size: 14 residues. CDR1 SQVTM and CDR2 ANQGSEA come from the germline V gene.

V gene TRBV7-2 combines with J gene TRBJ2-7; possible D gene TRBD2, 7 bases. Trimming shortened V by 1 base and J by 1 base, and 14 bases separated the two germline ends. Looked up from germline, CDR1 is SGHTA and CDR2 is FQGNSA. There are 16 residues in the CDR3. As DNA, the CDR3 is TGTGCCAGCAGCTTAGGAAGGGGGGGGTCGTCCTACGAGCAGTACTTC. The encoded protein is CASSLGRGGSSYEQYF.

Many counts were recorded for this clonotype. The rearrangement links TRBV15 to TRBJ2-3; 11 bases are shared with TRBD2. After removal of 0 bases from V and 7 bases from J, the junction contained 6 bases not matched to a gene. The CDR3 contains 16 residues. The germline CDR1 and CDR2 sequences are LNHNV and YYDKDF (reference sequence). The chain's CDR3 is CATSREGTSGRNTQYF. CDR3 DNA sequence: TGTGCCACCAGCAGAGAGGGGACTAGCGGAAGAAATACGCAGTATTTT.

This clonotype rates as medium-sized. V is TRBV6-4 and J is TRBJ2-2; D could derive from TRBD1 or TRBD2 (5 bases each). Germline CDR1 and CDR2: MRHNA and SNTAGT. This CDR3 has 13 residues. V was cut by 2 bases and J by 7 bases, with 8 bases left in between. CDR3 in DNA: TGTGCCAGCAGTGACCAGGGAGTCGGGGAGCTGTTTTTT. It translates to CASSDQGVGELFF.

Regarding this clonotype: Relative to the germline gene, one junction end is altered; a read error may explain this. V is TRBV6-2 or TRBV6-3 and J is TRBJ2-7, with D maybe TRBD1 (5 bases). The CDR3 loop spans 13 amino acids. Germline CDR1 MNHEY, CDR2 SVGEGT. The CDR3, as DNA: TGTGCCAGCAGTACCCCGGACGGATTCAGGGTGCGCTTC. It codes for CASSTPDGFRVRF.

In this sample, this clonotype turned up once. With a far larger clone one base away, a read error is the likely cause. The chain couples TRBV6-1 to TRBJ2-7; the D is unclear. This CDR3 region has 14 residues. CDR1 MNHNS and CDR2 SASEGT come from the germline V gene. CDR3 DNA: TGTGCCATCAGTGCTCGCCACTGGTCCTACGAGCAGTACTTC. Its protein product is CAISARHWSYEQYF.

This clonotype was observed a few times. This sequence joins TRBV27 and TRBJ2-7, with TRBD1 matching 8 bases. This CDR3 contains 14 residues. V lost 6 bases, J lost 4 bases, and 8 bases stayed unmatched. CDR1 and CDR2 from the germline V gene are MNHEY and SMNVEV (reference sequence). The CDR3 spells CASRITGGSYEQYF. In DNA, the CDR3 is TGTGCCAGCAGAATAACAGGGGGTTCATACGAGCAGTACTTC.